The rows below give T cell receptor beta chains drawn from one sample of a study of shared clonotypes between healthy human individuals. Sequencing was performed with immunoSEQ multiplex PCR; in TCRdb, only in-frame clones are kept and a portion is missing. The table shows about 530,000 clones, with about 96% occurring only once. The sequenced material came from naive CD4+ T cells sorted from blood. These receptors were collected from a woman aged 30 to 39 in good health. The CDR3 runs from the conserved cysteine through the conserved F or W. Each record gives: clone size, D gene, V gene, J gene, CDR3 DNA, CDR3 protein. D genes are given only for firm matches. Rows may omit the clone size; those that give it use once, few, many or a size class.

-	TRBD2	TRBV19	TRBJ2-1	TGTGCCAGTAGTATAGATCCGGGGGGGCCATACAATGAGCAGTTCTTC	CASSIDPGGPYNEQFF
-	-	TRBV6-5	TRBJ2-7	TGTGCCAGCAGTTACGGGGGGGCCGGGGTCTACGAGCAGTACTTC	CASSYGGAGVYEQYF
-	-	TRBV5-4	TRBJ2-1	TGTGCCAGCAGCAAGGCGGGCGGCGGGCCCTCCTACAATGAGCAGTTCTTC	CASSKAGGGPSYNEQFF
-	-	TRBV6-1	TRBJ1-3	TGTGCCAGCGGAGAGGGGACCGAAAATTGGCAATATTTT	CASGEGTENWQYF
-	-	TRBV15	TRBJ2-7	TGTGCCACCAGCAGAACGACAGTGTTTGGGAACGAGCAGTACTTC	CATSRTTVFGNEQYF
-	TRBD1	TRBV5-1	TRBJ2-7	TGCGCCAGCAGCTCTAGGGGGGACAGGACCTACGAGCAGTACTTC	CASSSRGDRTYEQYF
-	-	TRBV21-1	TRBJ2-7	TGTGCCAGCAGCACGGACAGGGGCTACGAGCAGTACTTC	CASSTDRGYEQYF
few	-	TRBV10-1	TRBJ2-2	TGCGCCAGCAGGGCCCCCGGCGGGGAGCTGTTTTTT	CASRAPGGELFF
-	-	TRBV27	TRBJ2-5	TGTGCCAGCAGTTTATCGATAGGTGCGGCACAAGAGACCCAGTACTTC	CASSLSIGAAQETQYF
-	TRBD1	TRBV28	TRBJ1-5	TGTGCCAGCAGCCAACCGGACAGGAGGTACCAGCCCCAGCATTTT	CASSQPDRRYQPQHF
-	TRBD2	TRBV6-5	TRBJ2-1	TGTGCCAGCCGCGCTAGCGGGAGAGGTGAGCAGTTCTTC	CASRASGRGEQFF
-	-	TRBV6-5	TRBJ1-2	TGTGCCAGCAGTTACTCCTTTTCTGGAGCATATGGCTACACCTTC	CASSYSFSGAYGYTF
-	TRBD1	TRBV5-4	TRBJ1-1	TGTGCCAGCAGCCAGATGGACAGGGGAGAAGCTTTCTTT	CASSQMDRGEAFF
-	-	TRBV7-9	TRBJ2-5	TGTGCCAGCAGCAGCCCGGCCTTGGAGGAGACCCAGTACTTC	CASSSPALEETQYF
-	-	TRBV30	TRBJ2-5	TGTGCCTGCTCCGGCTTCAGGGGTGCCCAGTACTTC	CACSGFRGAQYF
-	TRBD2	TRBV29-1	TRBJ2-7	TGCAGCGTCTTAAAGACTAGCGGGGCATACGAGCAGTACTTC	CSVLKTSGAYEQYF
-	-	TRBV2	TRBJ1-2	TGTGCCAGCATACGGGTGATCGATGGCTACACCTTC	CASIRVIDGYTF
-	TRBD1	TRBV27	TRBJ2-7	TGTGCCAGCAGTTTATCGTGGGACAGTGCCTACGAGCAGTACTTC	CASSLSWDSAYEQYF
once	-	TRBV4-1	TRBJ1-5	TGCGCCAGCAGCCAAGAAGGGACCGATAAGCTGTATCAGCCCCAGCATTTT	CASSQEGTDKLYQPQHF
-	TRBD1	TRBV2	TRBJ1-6	TGTGCCAGCAACCTACAGGGGGCTCGGAATTCACCCCTCCACTTT	CASNLQGARNSPLHF
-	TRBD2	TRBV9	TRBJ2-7	TGTGCCAGCAGCGTAGAAGCGGGAGGGCCCTACGAGCAGTACTTC	CASSVEAGGPYEQYF
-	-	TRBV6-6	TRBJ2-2	TGTGCCAGCAGTTCGGAGAGCTGGAACACCGGGGAGCTGTTTTTT	CASSSESWNTGELFF
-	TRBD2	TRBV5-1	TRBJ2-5	TGCGCCAGCAGCTTGGCTAGCGGGAACCAAGAGACCCAGTACTTC	CASSLASGNQETQYF
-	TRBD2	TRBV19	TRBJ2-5	TGTGCCAGTAGCTTCCATTCGGGGGGGCAAGAGACCCAGTACTTC	CASSFHSGGQETQYF
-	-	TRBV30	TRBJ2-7	TGTGCCTGCAATAAGGACTATCGAGACGAGCAGTACTTC	CACNKDYRDEQYF
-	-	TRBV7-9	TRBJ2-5	TGTGCCAGCACCCGTGCGCAGGAAGAGACCCAGTACTTC	CASTRAQEETQYF
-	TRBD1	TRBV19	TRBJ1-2	TGTGCCAGCACCTCCGGGACAGACTATGGCTACACCTTC	CASTSGTDYGYTF
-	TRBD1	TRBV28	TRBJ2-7	TGTGCCAGCAAACCCAGGGGGAGAGTTACTGAGCAGTACTTC	CASKPRGRVTEQYF
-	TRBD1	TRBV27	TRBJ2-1	TGTGCCAGCAGGCCCCCCATTGCGGGGACAGGACCCCCCGAGGACTACAATGAGCAGTTCTTC	CASRPPIAGTGPPEDYNEQFF
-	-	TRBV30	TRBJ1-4	TGTGCCGGAGGGATGGGGGCAACTAATGAAAAACTGTTTTTT	CAGGMGATNEKLFF
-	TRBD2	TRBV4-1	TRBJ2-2	TGCGCCAGCAGCCACTTAGCGGGAGTGGGCACCGGGGAGCTGTTTTTT	CASSHLAGVGTGELFF
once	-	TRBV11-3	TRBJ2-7	TGTGCCAGCAGCTTGGCAGGGACCTACGAGCAGTACTTC	CASSLAGTYEQYF
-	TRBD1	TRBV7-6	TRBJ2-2	TGTGCCAGCAGCTTAGCGGGACAGGGACCGAACACCGGGGAGCTGTTTTTT	CASSLAGQGPNTGELFF
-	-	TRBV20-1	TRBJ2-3	TGCAGTGTCCTTCGGCCAGATACGCAGTATTTT	CSVLRPDTQYF
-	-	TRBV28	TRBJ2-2	TGTGCCAGCAGTTTGATTTGGCAGGCGAGCACCGGGGAGCTGTTTTTT	CASSLIWQASTGELFF
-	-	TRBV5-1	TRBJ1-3	TGCGCCAGCAGCTTGGGAGAGAGGGCGTCCGGAAACACCATATATTTT	CASSLGERASGNTIYF
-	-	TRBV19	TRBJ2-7	TGTGCCAGTAGTAGACAGGAATTTGGGCAGTACGAGCAGTACTTC	CASSRQEFGQYEQYF
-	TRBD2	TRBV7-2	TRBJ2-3	TGTGCCAGCAGCGCGGGACTAGGCACAGATACGCAGTATTTT	CASSAGLGTDTQYF
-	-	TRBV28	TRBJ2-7	TGTGCCAGCACCCCTGGGGGGCCGCGGGAGCAGTACTTC	CASTPGGPREQYF
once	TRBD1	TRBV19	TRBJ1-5	TGTGCCAGTAGTACCGGGACAGGGGGAAATCAGCCCCAGCATTTT	CASSTGTGGNQPQHF
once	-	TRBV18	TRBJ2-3	TGTGCCAGCTCACCACCGGGAAGCTCTCCAGATACGCAGTATTTT	CASSPPGSSPDTQYF